Below are 23 T cell receptor beta chains sequenced from a single sample in a study of blood T cells in healthy people across ages. A J-beta primer mix and a sample-barcoded 5' primer were used in a second PCR of about 6 to 12 cycles. From the 5' RACE reads, TCRdb called clonotypes with MiXCR, one entry per CDR3 protein. The sample yields some 860,000 distinct CDR3 sequences, approximately 53% seen once. Material for sequencing was blood. The source is a man aged 35 to 55 in good health.

This chain joins TRBV5-1 and TRBJ2-2, with a tentative D call TRBD2 (6 bases). CDR3 length: 13 residues. With 4 bases removed from V and 6 bases from J, the gap between germline ends came to 10 bases. Germline V gene lookup returns CDR1 SGHRS and CDR2 YFSETQ. The CDR3 DNA sequence: TGCGCCAGCAGCCGGTCTAGCGCCGGGGAGCTGTTTTTT. This translates into CASSRSSAGELFF.

The chain links TRBV13 to TRBJ2-1; D gene unclear. Germline CDR1 PRHDT, CDR2 FYEKMQ (reference sequence). The ends were cut back, 2 bases at V and 8 bases at J, with 19 bases in the middle. The CDR3 is made up of 16 amino acids. The CDR3 nucleotides are TGTGCCAGCAGCTTACCGGGTGGCAGACGGGCTCATGAGCAGTTCTTC. Protein sequence: CASSLPGGRRAHEQFF.

The J gene is TRBJ2-7, the V gene TRBV5-5; D uncertain. Trimming cost V 0 bases and J 7 bases, with 17 bases left between them. Germline V gene data show CDR1 as SGHKS and CDR2 as YYEKEE (reference sequence). The CDR3 contains 15 residues. Here the CDR3 reads CASSLAGPRNNEQYF. CDR3 bases: TGTGCCAGCAGCTTGGCCGGGCCGAGAAACAATGAGCAGTACTTC.

The chain combines TRBV27 with TRBJ1-4, with 8 bases matching TRBD1. V trimming: 5 bases; J trimming: 8 bases; junction bases outside the gene matches: 10. Germline V lookup: CDR1 MNHEY, CDR2 SMNVEV (reference sequence). This CDR3 has 15 amino acids. The CDR3, as DNA: TGTGCCAGCAGTGGTACCGGGACAGGCGAGGAAAAACTGTTTTTT. Translated, it gives CASSGTGTGEEKLFF.

The V call is TRBV10-3, the J call TRBJ1-1; D is unresolved. The CDR3 is 13 amino acids. Germline assignment: CDR1 ENHRY and CDR2 SYGVKD. V was trimmed by 4 bases and J by 6 bases, leaving 12 bases between them. The CDR3 DNA sequence: TGTGCCATCAGTGCAAACAGTGGCGCTGAAGCTTTCTTT. Its protein is CAISANSGAEAFF.

This clonotype has only one observation. The chain uses TRBV4-1 and TRBJ2-1; D ambiguous. Trimming shortened V by 3 bases and J by 6 bases, and 12 bases separated the two germline ends. The CDR3 length is 14 residues. The germline CDR1 and CDR2 sequences are MGHRA and YSYEKL. CDR3 sequence (DNA): TGCGCCAGCAGCCAGACGGTGGCTTCCAATGAGCAGTTCTTC. Protein product: CASSQTVASNEQFF.

This clonotype came up a few times. V is TRBV6-1 and J is TRBJ2-1; 9 bases map to TRBD1. Germline loops: CDR1 MNHNS, CDR2 SASEGT. This CDR3 contains 17 residues. The V segment lost 6 bases and the J segment 7 bases; nucleotides outside the gene matches: 16. CDR3 region: CASRPENRGQGYNEQFF. The CDR3 DNA follows: TGTGCCAGCAGACCAGAGAACCGAGGACAGGGGTATAATGAGCAGTTCTTC.

The V call is TRBV24-1, the J call TRBJ2-1; possibly TRBD1 or TRBD2 for D (5 bases each). V was trimmed by 4 bases and J by 3 bases, leaving 21 bases between them. Per the germline V gene, CDR1 is KGHDR and CDR2 is SFDVKD. The CDR3 runs 18 residues. CDR3: CATSDRHTRDRVYNEQFF. CDR3 bases: TGTGCCACCAGTGACCGTCATACCCGGGACCGGGTCTACAATGAGCAGTTCTTC.

Only a few counts were recorded for this clonotype. The V gene is TRBV25-1, the J gene TRBJ2-5, with D perhaps matching TRBD1 (6 bases). The CDR3 contains 15 residues. V was pared by 4 bases and J by 2 bases, with 14 bases between. CDR1 MGHDK and CDR2 SYGVNS come from the germline V gene. The CDR3 is CASSGPSDRQETQYF. The CDR3, as DNA: TGTGCCAGCAGTGGCCCTTCTGACAGGCAAGAGACCCAGTACTTC. The full variable domain, in which reference TRBV25-1 and TRBJ2-5 provide the parts outside the CDR3, is EADIYQTPRYLVIGTGKKITLECSQTMGHDKMYWYQQDPGMELHLIHYSYGVNSTEKGDLSSESTVSRIRTEHFPLTLESARPSHTSQYLCASSGPSDRQETQYFGPGTRLLVL.

The chain joins TRBV6-1 to TRBJ2-3, with D tentatively TRBD2 (5 bases). In germline, CDR1 is MNHNS, CDR2 SASEGT. V was cut by 6 bases and J by 2 bases, with 15 bases left in between. The CDR3 runs to 15 residues. CDR3 region: CASSDVGGLTDTQYF. CDR3 bases: TGTGCCAGCAGCGATGTTGGAGGTCTCACAGATACGCAGTATTTT.

This clonotype showed up just a few times. CDR3 in DNA: TGTGCCAGCAGCCTATCTGGACGTCAGGGGAGCGAGCAGTACTTC. It specifies CASSLSGRQGSEQYF. V gene TRBV28 combines with J gene TRBJ2-5; D may be TRBD1 (6 bases). Near its end, the DNA agrees better with TRBJ2-7, so the J call may be wrong. This CDR3 has 15 amino acids. Germline loops: CDR1 MDHEN, CDR2 SYDVKM.

V gene TRBV5-1 combines with J gene TRBJ2-3; tentative D call: TRBD2 (6 bases). Trimming stripped 3 bases from V and 3 bases from J, with 14 bases between. Germline loops: CDR1 SGHRS, CDR2 YFSETQ. The CDR3 covers 15 residues. The CDR3 DNA follows: TGCGCCAGCAGCTGGAGGGACGCAACGACAGATACGCAGTATTTT. Translated, it gives CASSWRDATTDTQYF.

This clonotype was detected ten times or more. This chain uses TRBV7-3 with TRBJ2-5, with D maybe TRBD1 (6 bases). This CDR3 has 14 amino acids. Trimming pared 6 bases from V and 5 bases from J, leaving 16 bases between. Germline V gene lookup returns CDR1 SGHTA and CDR2 FQGTGA. CDR3 sequence reads: CASSLRGGSETQYF. The CDR3, as DNA: TGTGCCAGCAGTTTACGAGGGGGTAGTGAGACCCAGTACTTC.

This clonotype has a single count. V is TRBV4-3 and J is TRBJ2-2, with D perhaps TRBD2 (5 bases). The ends were cut back, 2 bases at V and 4 bases at J, with 11 bases in the middle. Germline-derived CDR1 and CDR2 are LGHNA and YSLEER. This CDR3 is 15 amino acids long. In DNA form, the CDR3 reads TGCGCCAGCAGCCAATTAAGCGGCAGCACCGGGGAGCTGTTTTTT. This codes for CASSQLSGSTGELFF.

The chain joins TRBV9 to TRBJ2-1; maybe TRBD2 (6 bases). V lost 4 bases to trimming and J lost 0 bases, with 14 bases between them. Germline CDR1 SGDLS, CDR2 YYNGEE. The CDR3 is 16 amino acids. CDR3 DNA: TGTGCCAGCAGCCTAACCGGGGGACTCTCCTACAATGAGCAGTTCTTC. Translated, it gives CASSLTGGLSYNEQFF. Looking up the rest from reference TRBV9 and TRBJ2-1 gives the full variable domain: DSGVTQTPKHLITATGQRVTLRCSPRSGDLSVYWYQQSLDQGLQFLIQYYNGEERAKGNILERFSAQQFPDLHSELNLSSLELGDSALYFCASSLTGGLSYNEQFFGPGTRLTVL.

The J gene is TRBJ2-4, the V gene TRBV28; D remains ambiguous. With the DNA end fitting TRBJ2-7 better, the J assignment may be wrong. Germline CDR1 and CDR2: MDHEN and SYDVKM. The CDR3 has 15 amino acids. CDR3 loop: CASMFGLEVTHEQYF. DNA of the CDR3: TGTGCCAGCATGTTCGGTCTAGAGGTCACCCACGAGCAGTACTTC.

This clonotype showed up many times. The CDR3 spells CASSKQGPRVYEQYF. Written as DNA, the CDR3 is TGTGCCAGCAGTAAACAGGGACCGAGAGTCTACGAGCAGTACTTC. The chain joins TRBV25-1 to TRBJ2-7; tentative D call: TRBD1 (6 bases). Trimming pared 5 bases from V and 3 bases from J, leaving 17 bases between. CDR1 is MGHDK and CDR2 is SYGVNS in the germline V gene. The CDR3 sequence is 15 residues long.

The sample holds a few counts of this clonotype. The gene calls are TRBV29-1 and TRBJ1-2, with TRBD1 as a possible D gene (6 bases). V gave up 7 bases and J gave up 6 bases, with 15 bases separating them. Germline CDR1 reads SQVTM; CDR2 reads ANQGSEA. There are 12 residues in the CDR3. The CDR3 region is CSAPGAPDGYTF. The CDR3 DNA follows: TGCAGCGCCCCGGGGGCCCCTGATGGCTACACCTTC. The full variable domain, rest sourced from reference TRBV29-1 and TRBJ1-2, is SAVISQKPSRDICQRGTSLTIQCQVDSQVTMMFWYRQQPGQSLTLIATANQGSEATYESGFVIDKFPISRPNLTFSTLTVSNMSPEDSSIYLCSAPGAPDGYTFGSGTRLTVV.

This chain connects TRBV21-1 to TRBJ1-1; the table gives TRBD1 as D, unverified against the DNA. TRBV21-1 is recorded as a pseudogene. The CDR3 length is 18 residues. CDR3 nucleotides: TGTGCCAGCAGCAAAAGGGGGGGACAGGGGGGTATGAACACTGAAGCTTTCTTT. Its protein product is CASSKRGGQGGMNTEAFF.

The chain carries TRBV3-1 and TRBJ2-1; 8 nucleotides line up with TRBD2. Germline assignment: CDR1 LGHDT and CDR2 YNNKEL (reference sequence). The CDR3 loop spans 14 amino acids. The V and J ends lost 0 bases and 10 bases, in that order; junction bases with no gene match: 5. CDR3 sequence: CASSQDHVAGEQFF. The CDR3 DNA reads TGTGCCAGCAGCCAAGATCACGTAGCGGGGGAGCAGTTCTTC.

The sample holds one count of this clonotype. The CDR3 region is CSATLVANRDRDEQYF. In DNA form, the CDR3 reads TGCAGTGCTACCTTAGTAGCCAACCGGGACAGGGACGAGCAGTACTTC. This rearrangement joins TRBV20-1 to TRBJ2-7, with 9 positions matching TRBD1. CDR1 and CDR2 (germline): DFQATT, SNEGSKA (reference sequence). CDR3 length: 16 amino acids. Trimming removed 4 bases from V and 5 bases from J; junction bases left unmatched: 15.

The gene calls are TRBV6-5 and TRBJ2-7, with 7 nucleotides matching TRBD2. Germline CDR1 is MNHEY and CDR2 is SVGAGI. Losses at the gene ends were 0 bases for V and 3 bases for J; bases not matched to a gene: 11. This CDR3 has 17 residues. For the CDR3, the DNA is TGTGCCAGCAGTTACTCGTTAACGGGGAGCGGGGTCTACGAGCAGTACTTC. Its protein is CASSYSLTGSGVYEQYF.

This clonotype was seen only once. The rearrangement joins TRBV29-1 to TRBJ2-4, with D perhaps matching TRBD2 (6 bases). The J call may be mistaken, given a closer DNA end match to TRBJ2-5. In germline, CDR1 is SQVTM, CDR2 ANQGSEA. This CDR3 is 14 amino acids long. CDR3 sequence reads: CSVEGPRGGETQYF. The CDR3, as DNA: TGCAGCGTTGAAGGGCCTCGTGGGGGGGAGACCCAGTACTTC.